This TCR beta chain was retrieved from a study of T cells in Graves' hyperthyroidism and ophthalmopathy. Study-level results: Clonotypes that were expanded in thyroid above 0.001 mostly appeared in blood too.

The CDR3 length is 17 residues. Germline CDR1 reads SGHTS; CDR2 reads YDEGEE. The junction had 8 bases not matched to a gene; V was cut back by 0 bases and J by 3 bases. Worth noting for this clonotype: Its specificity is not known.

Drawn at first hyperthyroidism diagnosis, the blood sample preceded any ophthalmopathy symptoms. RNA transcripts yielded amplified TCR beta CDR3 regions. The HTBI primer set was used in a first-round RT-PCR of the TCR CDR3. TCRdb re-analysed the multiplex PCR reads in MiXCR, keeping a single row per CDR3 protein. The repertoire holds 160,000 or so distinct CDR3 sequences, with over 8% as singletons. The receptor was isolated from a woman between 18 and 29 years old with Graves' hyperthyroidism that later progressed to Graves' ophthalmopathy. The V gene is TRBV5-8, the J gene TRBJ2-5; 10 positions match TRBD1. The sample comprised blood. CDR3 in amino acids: CASSLALTGTGEETQYF. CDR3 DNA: TGTGCCAGCAGCTTGGCACTCACCGGGACAGGGGAAGAGACCCAGTACTTC. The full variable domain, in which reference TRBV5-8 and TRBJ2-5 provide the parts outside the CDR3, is EAGVTQSPTHLIKTRGQQATLRCSPISGHTSVYWYQQALGLGLQFLLWYDEGEERNRGNFPPRFSGRQFPNYSSELNVNALELEDSALYLCASSLALTGTGEETQYFGPGTRLLVL.